This is a list of T cell receptor beta chains from one sample in a study of shared clonotypes between healthy human individuals. Sequencing used immunoSEQ multiplex PCR; TCRdb keeps in-frame clones, though not all of them. This repertoire shows 1,500,000 or so clones, 97% to 99% found once; its top ten account for approximately 0.38%. Sequenced: naive CD4+ T cells sorted from blood. These receptors were collected from a young man in good health. The CDR3 runs from the conserved cysteine through the conserved F or W. Fields, in order: clone size, J gene, D gene, V gene, CDR3 protein. The D gene is left open where the match is weak. For some rows the clone size is stated as once, few or many, or as a class when expanded; others skip it.

size: .; J: TRBJ1-5; D: TRBD1; V: TRBV2; CDR3: CASSPLSRGYQPQHF
size: .; J: TRBJ2-1; D: .; V: TRBV5-4; CDR3: CASSPLALDEQFF
size: .; J: TRBJ1-5; D: .; V: TRBV18; CDR3: CASSPGGWDQPQHF
size: .; J: TRBJ1-1; D: .; V: TRBV7-9; CDR3: CASSRTVNTEAFF
size: .; J: TRBJ2-7; D: TRBD2; V: TRBV6-1; CDR3: CASTRDLAGTYEQYF
size: .; J: TRBJ2-1; D: TRBD2; V: TRBV19; CDR3: CASMWATGGPLGEQFF
size: once; J: TRBJ2-7; D: .; V: TRBV7-2; CDR3: CASSLVQAHEQYF
size: .; J: TRBJ2-3; D: .; V: TRBV5-1; CDR3: CASSVDSTDTQYF
size: once; J: TRBJ2-7; D: TRBD1; V: TRBV9; CDR3: CASSVGDRTYEQYF
size: .; J: TRBJ1-5; D: TRBD1; V: TRBV6-5; CDR3: CASSLGTGANQPQHF
size: .; J: TRBJ2-1; D: TRBD2; V: TRBV9; CDR3: CASSANSGRGNEQFF
size: .; J: TRBJ1-4; D: .; V: TRBV5-1; CDR3: CASSLLAGNEKLFF
size: .; J: TRBJ2-2; D: .; V: TRBV20-1; CDR3: CSAARTGELFF
size: .; J: TRBJ2-1; D: TRBD2; V: TRBV10-3; CDR3: CAISGASGGLASEQFF
size: .; J: TRBJ2-7; D: TRBD2; V: TRBV5-1; CDR3: CASYPGTSGLTYEQYF
size: .; J: TRBJ2-1; D: TRBD1; V: TRBV7-6; CDR3: CASSRGQVAYNEQFF
size: .; J: TRBJ2-5; D: .; V: TRBV7-6; CDR3: CASSLPSQETQYF
size: .; J: TRBJ2-3; D: TRBD1; V: TRBV19; CDR3: CASSIGTGGDTQYF
size: .; J: TRBJ2-1; D: .; V: TRBV9; CDR3: CASSVASSASSYNEQFF
size: .; J: TRBJ1-2; D: .; V: TRBV4-2; CDR3: CASSPREDYGYTF